The present entry profiles one TCR beta chain with its context. TCRdb's copy holds only in-frame clones and misses some; the assay was immunoSEQ multiplex PCR. This table holds about 550,000 clones, roughly 95% found once. This record belongs to a study of shared clonotypes between healthy human individuals. The CDR3 runs 13 residues. In germline, CDR1 is MDHEN, CDR2 SYDVKM. Trimming removed 5 bases at V and 5 bases at J, with 13 bases between. Only CD45RO-negative cells positively selected for CCR7 counted as naive CD8 cells, so terminally differentiated effector memory CD45RA+ cells were excluded. V gene TRBV28 combines with J gene TRBJ2-7, with D perhaps TRBD1 (6 bases). Sequenced sample: naive CD8+ T cells sorted from blood. The TCR sequence derives from a woman in her thirties in good health. For the CDR3, the DNA is TGTGCCAGCAGTATCGGACACAGGGACGAGCAGTACTTC. Translation gives CASSIGHRDEQYF.